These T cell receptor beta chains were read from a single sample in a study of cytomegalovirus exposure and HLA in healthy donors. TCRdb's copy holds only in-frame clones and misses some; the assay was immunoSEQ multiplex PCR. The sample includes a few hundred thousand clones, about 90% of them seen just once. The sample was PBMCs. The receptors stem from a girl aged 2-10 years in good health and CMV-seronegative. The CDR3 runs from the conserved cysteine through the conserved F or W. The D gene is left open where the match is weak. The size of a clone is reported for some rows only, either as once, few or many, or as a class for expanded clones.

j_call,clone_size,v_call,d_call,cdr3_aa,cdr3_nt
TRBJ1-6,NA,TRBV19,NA,CASSPHRGRDSPLHF,TGTGCCAGTAGTCCTCACCGGGGTAGGGATTCACCCCTCCACTTT
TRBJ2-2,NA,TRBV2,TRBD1,CASSGDRTYTGELFF,TGTGCCAGCAGTGGGGACAGAACATACACCGGGGAGCTGTTTTTT
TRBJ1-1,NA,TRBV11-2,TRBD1,CASSLRASQGVNTEAFF,TGTGCCAGCAGCCTTAGAGCCTCACAGGGGGTGAACACTGAAGCTTTCTTT
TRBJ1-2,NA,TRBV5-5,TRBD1,CASGAGTVYGYTF,TGTGCCAGCGGGGCCGGGACAGTCTATGGCTACACCTTC
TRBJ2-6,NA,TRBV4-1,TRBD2,CASSQQGTSGRGSGANVLTF,TGCGCCAGCAGCCAACAGGGGACTAGCGGGAGGGGTTCTGGGGCCAACGTCCTGACTTTC
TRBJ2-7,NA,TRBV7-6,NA,CASSLEQGSGYEQYF,TGTGCCAGCAGCTTAGAACAGGGTTCTGGCTACGAGCAGTACTTC
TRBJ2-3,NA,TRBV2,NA,CASSELRPDTQYF,TGTGCCAGCAGTGAGTTGCGTCCGGATACGCAGTATTTT
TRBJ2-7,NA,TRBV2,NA,CASFQTPYEQYF,TGTGCCAGCTTCCAGACTCCCTACGAGCAGTACTTC
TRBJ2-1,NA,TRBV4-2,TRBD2,CASSQNGLAEYNEQFF,TGTGCCAGCAGCCAAAATGGACTAGCGGAATACAATGAGCAGTTCTTC
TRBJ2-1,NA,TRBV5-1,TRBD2,CASSPSGRDGFF,TGCGCCAGCAGCCCCAGCGGGAGGGATGGGTTCTTC
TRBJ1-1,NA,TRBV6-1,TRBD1,CASSSGTGGAEAFF,TGTGCCAGCAGTTCCGGGACAGGGGGTGCTGAAGCTTTCTTT
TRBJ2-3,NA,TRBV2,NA,CASSELPTDTQYF,TGTGCCAGCAGTGAACTCCCCACAGATACGCAGTATTTT
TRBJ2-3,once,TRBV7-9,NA,CASSLISGKSSTDTQYF,TGTGCCAGCAGCTTAATATCGGGGAAGTCTAGCACAGATACGCAGTATTTT
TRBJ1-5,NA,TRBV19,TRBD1,CASTTHRGGNQPQHF,TGTGCCAGTACGACACACAGGGGAGGCAATCAGCCCCAGCATTTT
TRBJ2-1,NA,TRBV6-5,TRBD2,CASSSTGGPHNEQFF,TGTGCCAGCAGTTCCACGGGAGGGCCACACAATGAGCAGTTCTTC
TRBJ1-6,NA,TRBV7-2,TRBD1,CASSSRDRLHSPLHF,TGTGCCAGCAGCTCTCGGGACAGGTTGCATTCACCCCTCCACTTT
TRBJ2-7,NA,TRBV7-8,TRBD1,CASSLARGQIPYEQYF,TGTGCCAGCAGCTTAGCGAGGGGACAGATCCCCTACGAGCAGTACTTC
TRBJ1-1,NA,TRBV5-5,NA,CASSSDIFEAFF,TGTGCCAGCAGCTCTGACATCTTTGAAGCTTTCTTT
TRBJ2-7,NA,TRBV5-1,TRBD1,CASSSTGADKEQYF,TGCGCCAGCAGCTCGACAGGGGCGGATAAAGAGCAGTACTTC